Below are 24 T cell receptor beta chains sequenced from a single sample in a study of T cell clonality in common variable immunodeficiency. Repertoires were generated with immunoSEQ multiplex PCR, while TCRdb's copy carries only in-frame clones and drops some. Found here are some 40,000 clones, no singletons; the ten largest cover 0.68%. Input material: peripheral blood mononuclear cells. These receptors originate from a person aged 18-69 years in good health.

Ten or more counts support this clone. Incomplete CDR3 DNA: TGTGCCACCAGTGATTTTCACGGGTATACG. Translation: CATSDFHGYT. The whole CDR3 protein is CATSDFHGYTQYF. The chain is built from TRBV24-1 and TRBJ2-3; D remains unclear. The read is 3 residues too short to cover the CDR3 end, so that end is filled in from the germline J gene. V lost 1 base and J lost 7, with 8 bases in between. The CDR3 sequence is 13 residues long. Germline values: CDR1 KGHDR, CDR2 SFDVKD.

Ten or more counts support this clone. The read is 3 residues too short to cover the CDR3 end, so that end is filled in from the germline J gene. The rearrangement links TRBV5-1 to TRBJ2-3, with 12 nucleotides matching TRBD2. Germline V gene data show CDR1 as SGHRS and CDR2 as YFSETQ. V was pared by 3 bases and J by 2 bases, with 1 base of the junction left unmatched. CDR3 size: 15 residues. CDR3 protein: CASSWTSGTTDTQYF. The part of the CDR3 DNA that was read is TGCGCCAGCAGCTGGACTAGCGGGACCACAGATACG. Supplemented by reference TRBV5-1 and TRBJ2-3, the full variable domain reads KAGVTQTPRYLIKTRGQQVTLSCSPISGHRSVSWYQQTPGQGLQFLFEYFSETQRNKGNFPGRFSGRQFSNSRSEMNVSTLELGDSALYLCASSWTSGTTDTQYFGPGTRLTVL.

This clone has at least ten counts. The read terminates 3 residues ahead of where the CDR3 ends, so the germline J gene completes it. The rearrangement links TRBV12-3 or TRBV12-4 to TRBJ2-3; 9 bases align to TRBD1. V lost 7 bases and J lost 8; bases outside the gene matches: 7. The CDR3 runs 13 residues. The CDR3 loop is CASKTGTGLTQYF. The CDR3 bases that were read are TGTGCCAGCAAAACCGGGACAGGGCTTACG.

This clone was recorded many times. Read coverage stops 3 residues before the CDR3 terminus; the germline J gene supplies the remainder. This rearrangement joins TRBV7-9 to TRBJ2-7, with 8 bases fitting TRBD2. Germline values: CDR1 SEHNR, CDR2 FQNEAQ (reference sequence). J lost 4 bases, V lost 5 bases, and 10 bases had no gene match. The CDR3 runs 15 residues. This CDR3 reads CASSTIAGSGYEQYF. The sequenced CDR3 bases are TGTGCCAGCAGCACTATAGCGGGGTCGGGATACGAG.

In this sample, this clone turned up many times. The read gets to within 3 residues of the CDR3 end, and the germline J gene fills in the rest. The V gene is TRBV11-1, the J gene TRBJ2-3; possibly TRBD1 for D (6 bases). Germline V gene data show CDR1 as SGHAT and CDR2 as FQDESV (reference sequence). The CDR3 has 13 residues. The V end was cut by 1 base, the J end by 5 bases, with 7 bases between. The sequenced CDR3 bases are TGTGCCAGCAGCTTAGACAGGGAAGATACG. It codes for CASSLDREDT. The whole CDR3 protein reads CASSLDREDTQYF.

This clone occurred many times. Read coverage stops 3 residues before the CDR3 terminus; the germline J gene supplies the remainder. The genes are TRBV30 and TRBJ2-3, with D possibly TRBD1 on 5 matching bases. V dropped 1 base and J dropped 1 base, with 9 bases sitting between them. The CDR3 spans 14 residues. Looked up from germline, CDR1 is GTSNPN and CDR2 is SVGIG (reference sequence). The part of the CDR3 DNA that was read is TGTGCCTGGAGTGAGGGGTTGGGCACAGATACG. Translating it yields CAWSEGLGTDT. The complete CDR3 sequence is CAWSEGLGTDTQYF.

Many counts were recorded for this clone. The read terminates 3 residues ahead of where the CDR3 ends, so the germline J gene completes it. The V call is TRBV5-1, the J call TRBJ1-1; D may be TRBD1 (5 bases). CDR1 and CDR2 from the germline V gene are SGHRS and YFSETQ. The CDR3 contains 14 residues. Trimming took off 0 bases at V and 7 bases at J, with 13 bases between the two ends. CDR3 in amino acids: CASSLAADSSEAFF. Incomplete CDR3 DNA: TGCGCCAGCAGCTTGGCAGCAGACAGTAGTGAA.

The sample holds many counts of this clone. The read halts 3 residues ahead of the CDR3 end, with the missing end drawn from the germline J gene. The chain employs TRBV7-3 and TRBJ2-1; D is unclear. The CDR3 runs 13 residues. The V gene's germline CDR1 is SGHTA and CDR2 FQGTGA. The V end lost 1 base, the J end lost 4 bases, and 5 bases lay between the germline ends. The CDR3 sequence: CASSLSKYNEQFF. The CDR3 bases that were read are TGTGCCAGCAGCTTAAGTAAATACAATGAG.

This clone was detected ten times or more. The CDR3 extends 3 residues past the end of the read, so its final part is completed from the germline J gene. The chain employs TRBV5-6 and TRBJ1-2; 8 nucleotides agree with TRBD1. Per germline, CDR1 SGHDT and CDR2 YYEEEE. This CDR3 is built from 14 residues. Trimming took 4 bases from V and 3 from J; bases not matched to a gene: 5. Here the CDR3 reads CASSLLTGDYGYTF. CDR3 bases read: TGTGCCAGCAGCCTATTGACAGGGGACTATGGC.

This clone was counted at least ten times. The read halts 3 residues ahead of the CDR3 end, with the missing end drawn from the germline J gene. The gene calls are TRBV10-3 and TRBJ2-1; D is perhaps TRBD1 (6 bases). Per the germline V gene, CDR1 is ENHRY and CDR2 is SYGVKD. The CDR3 loop spans 14 amino acids. V lost 6 bases to trimming and J lost 5 bases, with 14 bases between them. Incomplete CDR3 DNA: TGTGCCATCAGATCAGACAGGTCCGACAATGAG. It specifies CAIRSDRSDNE. The full CDR3 protein is CAIRSDRSDNEQFF.

This clone has a count of ten or more. The read comes to an end 3 residues before the CDR3 does, leaving the germline J gene to fill in the end. J is TRBJ1-1 and V is TRBV11-3, with 7 nucleotides matching TRBD1. This CDR3 comprises 14 residues. Trimming cost V 6 bases and J 1 base; bases outside gene matches: 5. In germline, CDR1 is SGHNT, CDR2 YENEEA. The CDR3 bases that were read are TGTGCCAGCAGGTTGGGACAGAGGAACACTGAA. Protein product: CASRLGQRNTE. The CDR3 in its entirety is CASRLGQRNTEAFF.

There are many counts of this clone. Read sequence stops 3 residues before the CDR3 end, and the germline J gene provides the missing end. V and J are TRBV2 and TRBJ2-3; the D gene is possibly TRBD1 (7 bases). The CDR3 length is 14 residues. The germline V gene encodes CDR1 SNHLY and CDR2 FYNNEI. Trimming pared 3 bases from V and 3 bases from J, leaving 10 bases between. CDR3 in amino acids: CASSERDRTDTQYF. CDR3 DNA (partial): TGTGCCAGCAGTGAGCGGGACAGAACAGATACG.

This clone was found many times. Read coverage stops 3 residues before the CDR3 terminus; the germline J gene supplies the remainder. The chain has TRBV7-8 and TRBJ1-1; D perhaps matches TRBD1 (6 bases). The ends were cut back, 3 bases at V and 5 bases at J, with 13 bases in the middle. The CDR3 covers 14 residues. Germline lookup yields CDR1 SGHVS and CDR2 FQNEAQ. The CDR3 here is CASSFTGGATEAFF. CDR3 bases read: TGTGCCAGCAGCTTCACTGGGGGCGCGACTGAA.

This clone came up many times. The read comes to an end 3 residues before the CDR3 does, leaving the germline J gene to fill in the end. The rearrangement joins TRBV5-6 to TRBJ1-6, with unresolved D. V was clipped by 4 bases and J by 9 bases, with 14 bases between them. The CDR3 totals 14 residues. In germline, CDR1 is SGHDT, CDR2 YYEEEE. The part of the CDR3 DNA that was read is TGTGCCAGCAGCCAAGGCCTTGATGGTTCACCC. Its protein is CASSQGLDGSP. The entire CDR3 sequence reads CASSQGLDGSPLHF.

In its sample, this clone was seen a few times. One junction end disagrees with the germline gene, perhaps due to a read error. The read terminates 3 residues before the CDR3 end, so the remaining end is supplied by the germline J gene. The rearrangement links TRBV6-1 to TRBJ2-3; TRBD1 matches 10 bases. The CDR3 is 16 residues long. CDR1 is MNHNS and CDR2 is SASEGT in the germline V gene. The sequenced CDR3 bases are TGTGTCAGCAGTGAAGGGTTGGGGACAGGGGCAGATACG. It specifies CVSSEGLGTGADT. In full, the CDR3 reads CVSSEGLGTGADTQYF.

This clone has a count of ten or more. The DNA ends 3 residues before the CDR3 does, and the rest of the CDR3 is filled in from the germline J gene. This chain connects TRBV2 to TRBJ2-7; 9 positions agree with TRBD1. The CDR3 is 14 amino acids. Germline V gene sequence: CDR1 SNHLY, CDR2 FYNNEI. The V segment lost 1 base and the J segment 3 bases; nucleotides outside the gene matches: 1. The DNA read from the CDR3 is TGTGCCAGCAGTGAAGTGGGACAGGGCTACGAG. As protein: CASSEVGQGYE. The entire CDR3 reads CASSEVGQGYEQYF.

The sample holds many counts of this clone. From the germline J gene comes the end of the CDR3, since the read stops 3 residues before it. V is TRBV4-1 and J is TRBJ1-1, with 8 bases fitting TRBD1. CDR3 size: 16 residues. With V trimmed by 4 bases and J by 2 bases, 9 bases remained unmatched. Germline values: CDR1 MGHRA, CDR2 YSYEKL. The sequenced part of the CDR3 DNA is TGCGCCAGCAGCCTTATAGACAGGGGTTCCAACACTGAA. This codes for CASSLIDRGSNTE. The CDR3 in full is CASSLIDRGSNTEAFF.

This clone was counted ten times or more. The CDR3 sequence is CASSAWTGDGYTF. Partial CDR3 DNA: TGTGCCAGCAGTGCATGGACAGGGGATGGC. The chain uses TRBV6-1 and TRBJ1-2; 9 bases are shared with TRBD1. The CDR3 end lies 3 residues beyond the end of the read and is filled in from the germline J gene. V dropped 4 bases and J dropped 6; count of bases not matched to a gene: 3. CDR3 size: 13 residues. Germline assignment: CDR1 MNHNS and CDR2 SASEGT.

This clone was recorded at least ten times. The sequenced fragment ends 3 residues before the CDR3 boundary, so the rest is inferred from the germline J gene. This chain joins TRBV6-2 or TRBV6-3 and TRBJ1-1; 8 bases fit TRBD1. Losses at the gene ends were 4 bases for V and 4 bases for J; bases not matched to a gene: 11. This CDR3 region has 16 residues. The germline V gene encodes CDR1 MNHEY and CDR2 SVGEGT. Partial CDR3 DNA: TGTGCCAGCAGTTCTACCCATCAGGGGGCAAGCACTGAA. Protein sequence: CASSSTHQGASTE. The complete CDR3 reads CASSSTHQGASTEAFF.

The table lists this clone with many counts. The read halts 3 residues ahead of the CDR3 end, with the missing end drawn from the germline J gene. The chain recombines TRBV4-1 with TRBJ1-5; D may be TRBD1 (5 bases). V was shortened by 0 bases and J by 6 bases, with 9 bases between the two germline ends. CDR1 is MGHRA and CDR2 is YSYEKL in the germline V gene. The CDR3 consists of 14 residues. The CDR3 is CASSQEGGSQPQHF. Partial CDR3 DNA: TGCGCCAGCAGCCAAGAGGGGGGAAGTCAGCCC.

Note on this clone: The read halts 3 residues ahead of the CDR3 end, with the missing end drawn from the germline J gene. V gene TRBV6-4 combines with J gene TRBJ2-1; TRBD1 is a possible D gene (6 bases). The CDR3 sequence is 15 residues long. The germline V and J ends were trimmed by 3 bases and 1 base, with 10 bases remaining between them. The germline CDR1 and CDR2 sequences are MRHNA and SNTAGT. The CDR3 DNA, read in part, is TGTGCCAGCAGTGAGGCAGGGGTGTCCTACAATGAG. Protein sequence: CASSEAGVSYNE. The CDR3 in its entirety is CASSEAGVSYNEQFF.

This clone occurred many times. The read finishes 3 residues shy of the CDR3 end, and the germline J gene is used to complete it. The V gene is TRBV28, the J gene TRBJ2-1; TRBD1 matches 9 bases. Trimming at V came to 7 bases and at J to 7 bases, leaving 14 bases not matched to a gene. The CDR3 spans 16 residues. Germline V gives CDR1 MDHEN, CDR2 SYDVKM. CDR3 sequence: CASNLVGTGRYNEQFF. The CDR3 bases that were read are TGTGCCAGCAACTTAGTAGGGACAGGGAGGTATAATGAG. Full variable domain (missing parts from reference TRBV28 and TRBJ2-1): DVKVTQSSRYLVKRTGEKVFLECVQDMDHENMFWYRQDPGLGLRLIYFSYDVKMKEKGDIPEGYSVSREKKERFSLILESASTNQTSMYLCASNLVGTGRYNEQFFGPGTRLTVL.

This clone was observed at least ten times. The sequence runs out 3 residues before the end of the CDR3; the remainder is reconstructed from the germline J gene. The chain couples TRBV6-2 or TRBV6-3 to TRBJ2-6; D is undetermined. The CDR3 covers 14 residues. Germline V gene sequence: CDR1 MNHEY, CDR2 SVGEGT. Trimming removed 5 bases from V and 4 bases from J, with 9 bases in between. The sequenced CDR3 bases are TGTGCCAGCAGTCCGTCCCAGGGGGCCAACGTC. It encodes CASSPSQGANV. The whole CDR3 sequence is CASSPSQGANVLTF.

In regard to this clone: The read ends 3 residues shy of where the CDR3 ends; the end is completed using the germline J gene. The V call is TRBV30, the J call TRBJ1-2; D perhaps matches TRBD1 (6 bases). The CDR3 loop spans 12 amino acids. Germline V gives CDR1 GTSNPN, CDR2 SVGIG (reference sequence). The part of the CDR3 DNA that was read is TGTGCCTGGAGACGGTACAGGGACGAC. It translates to CAWRRYRDD. The complete CDR3 reads CAWRRYRDDYTF.